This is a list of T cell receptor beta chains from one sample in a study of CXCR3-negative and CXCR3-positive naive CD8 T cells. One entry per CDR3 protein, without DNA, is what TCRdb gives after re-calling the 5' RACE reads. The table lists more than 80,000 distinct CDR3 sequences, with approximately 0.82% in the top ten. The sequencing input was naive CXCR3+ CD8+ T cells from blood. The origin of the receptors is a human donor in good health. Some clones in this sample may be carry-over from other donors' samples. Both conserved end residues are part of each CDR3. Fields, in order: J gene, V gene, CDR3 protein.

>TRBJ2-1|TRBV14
CASSPGTRANEQFF
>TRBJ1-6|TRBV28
CASSEGHPPSSYNSPLHF
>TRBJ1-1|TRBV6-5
CASSYSNGASTEAFF
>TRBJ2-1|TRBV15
CATSRAADEQFF
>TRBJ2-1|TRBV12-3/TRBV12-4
CATRTGNHEQFF
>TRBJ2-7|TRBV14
CASSQVRGPYEQYF
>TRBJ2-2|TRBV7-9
CASRSGTGETGELFF
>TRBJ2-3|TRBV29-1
CSVASARGPLGDTQYF
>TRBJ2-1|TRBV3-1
CASSQSSYNEQFF
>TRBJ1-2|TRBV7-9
CASSADRVLGYTF
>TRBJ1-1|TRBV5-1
CASRQNTEAFF
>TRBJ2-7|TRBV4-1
CASSQDKEGRGGPPSYEQYF
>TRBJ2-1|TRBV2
CASSPSGGSYNEQFF
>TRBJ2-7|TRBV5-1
CASRSETSGGEQYF
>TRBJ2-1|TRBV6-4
CASSDGGANNEQFF
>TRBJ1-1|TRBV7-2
CASSLEGPWTETEAFF
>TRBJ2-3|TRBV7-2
CASSEEVGLPYTDTQYF
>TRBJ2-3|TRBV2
CASTGLAEGLGTDTQYF
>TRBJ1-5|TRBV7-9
CASSFAGDNQPQHF
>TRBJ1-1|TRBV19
CASISIYTEAFF
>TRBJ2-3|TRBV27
CASSLYNTDTQYF
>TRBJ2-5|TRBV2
CASRIYWDSEETQYF
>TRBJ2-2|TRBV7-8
CASSFSPTGELFF
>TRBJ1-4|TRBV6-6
CASSPTGLEKLFF
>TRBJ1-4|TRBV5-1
CASSPAVQVARRNEKLFF
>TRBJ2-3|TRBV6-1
CASSDLPAPSDTQYF
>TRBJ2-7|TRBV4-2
CASSPLAESSYEQYF
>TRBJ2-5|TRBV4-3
CASSQTGSQETQYF
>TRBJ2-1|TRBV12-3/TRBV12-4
CASSSKGGYEQFF
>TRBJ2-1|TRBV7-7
CASSLGGTGYNEQFF
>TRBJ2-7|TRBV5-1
CASSLTGAFNYEQYF
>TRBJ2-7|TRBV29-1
CSVEPTEGEQYF
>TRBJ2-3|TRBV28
CASSYPREAQGDTQYF
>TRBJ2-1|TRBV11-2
CASSFSRVYNEQFF
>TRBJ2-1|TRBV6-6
CASSQSIGGGNEQFF
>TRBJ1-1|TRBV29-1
CSVEEKQGHPTEAFF
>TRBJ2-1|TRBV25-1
CASSVLADYNEQFF
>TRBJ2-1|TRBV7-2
CASSSDHRVNNEQFF
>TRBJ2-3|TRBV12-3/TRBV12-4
CASSLEGTTSTDTQYF
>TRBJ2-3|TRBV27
CASSLSASGDTQYF
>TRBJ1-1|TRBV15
CATSRGAEEMNTEAFF
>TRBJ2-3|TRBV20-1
CSADDRRITDTQYF
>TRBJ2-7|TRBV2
CASRVHITPYEQYF
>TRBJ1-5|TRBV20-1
CSARDSGTETLPQHF
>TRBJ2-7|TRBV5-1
CASSLVGQPYEQYF
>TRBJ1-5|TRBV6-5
CASSLDTEGPQHF
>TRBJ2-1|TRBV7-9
CASSLPAGGLNEQFF
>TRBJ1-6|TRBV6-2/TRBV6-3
CASSFIVGDWGNSPLHF
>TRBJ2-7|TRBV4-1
CASSQDNRVVEQYF
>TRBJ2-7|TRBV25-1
CASSPLAGEVIYEQYF
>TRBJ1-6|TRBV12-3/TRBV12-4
CASSPGSLSPLHF
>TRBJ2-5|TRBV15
CATSPTPDRQETQYF
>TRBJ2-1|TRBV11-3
CAISHRGASNEQFF
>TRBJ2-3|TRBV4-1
CASSQDEGGSDTQYF
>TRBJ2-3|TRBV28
CASSSRGRDTDTQYF
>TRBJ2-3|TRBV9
CASSTSGSTDTQYF
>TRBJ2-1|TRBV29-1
CSVRGGGGYNEQFF
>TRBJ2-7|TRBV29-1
CSVAAAGSYEQYF
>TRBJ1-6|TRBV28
CASSQRGVPSHSPLHF